The sequence of this T cell receptor beta chain was determined in a study of blood T cell repertoires in COVID-19. Looking at the study overall: T cells, B-cell-depleted T cells, or PBMCs provided the cDNA or gDNA that served as material.

Method: immunoSEQ multiplex PCR; TCRdb's copy keeps in-frame clones and lacks some. This table holds about 39,000 clones, 80% to 90% found once. Germline V gives CDR1 SNHLY, CDR2 FYNNEI. With 1 base removed from V and 5 bases from J, the gap between germline ends came to 18 bases. The CDR3 consists of 17 residues. This sequence was found in a man aged 55 to 70 in a cohort sampled during active COVID-19. The material sequenced was peripheral blood. The chain joins TRBV2 to TRBJ2-1; perhaps TRBD1 as D (5 bases). The chain's CDR3 is CASSEEQGLRLNNEQFF. In DNA form, the CDR3 reads TGTGCCAGCAGTGAAGAGCAGGGCCTGCGTTTGAACAATGAGCAGTTCTTC.